Here is one TCR beta chain with its context. The target antigen is unknown. This entry belongs to a study of cytomegalovirus exposure and HLA in healthy donors. General study findings and limits: A cluster of highly shared sequence variants was likely a sequencing artifact. The dataset shows that most TCR sequences were rare, while some public TCRs occurred in many donors. For TCR beta chains, V- and J-gene trimming was later linked to a missense DCLRE1C variant. The authors assumed roughly uniform sequencing depth across donors for presence/absence analyses.

The CDR3 covers 13 residues. Germline lookup yields CDR1 SQVTM and CDR2 ANQGSEA. The germline V and J ends were trimmed by 1 base and 3 bases, with 9 bases remaining between them. Vbeta (60) and Jbeta (13) primers were used in the PCR. Using immunoSEQ multiplex PCR, the repertoire was profiled, and TCRdb retains in-frame clones only, with some absent. Of more than 150,000 clones listed, around four fifths were seen once; the top ten hold about 1.9%. The source is a young woman in good health and CMV-seronegative. The sample was PBMCs. V and J are TRBV29-1 and TRBJ1-2; tentative D call: TRBD1 (5 bases). CDR3 in DNA: TGCAGCGTTGAAGGGGGCCGGGACTATGGCTACACCTTC. Translated: CSVEGGRDYGYTF.